The entry that follows covers one TCR beta chain sequence. This entry is derived from a study of cytomegalovirus exposure and HLA in healthy donors. In the study overall: Samples from HLA-typed donors yielded about 85 million unique TCRs in an early data release.

This PCR relied on a set of 60 Vbeta primers and 13 Jbeta primers. Clones were read by immunoSEQ multiplex PCR, and TCRdb kept only the in-frame ones, dropping some. The repertoire holds roughly 100,000 clones, with 81% as singletons. The source material was PBMCs. This sequence originates from a human donor in good health.

CDR3 coding DNA: TGTGCCAGCACGGAGGACCTCTACAATGAGCAGTTCTTC. This codes for CASTEDLYNEQFF. The J gene is TRBJ2-1, the V gene TRBV6-1; tentatively, D is TRBD2 (5 bases). Germline V gene lookup returns CDR1 MNHNS and CDR2 SASEGT. Trimming took off 7 bases at V and 3 bases at J, with 10 bases between the two ends. There are 13 residues in the CDR3.